This TCR beta chain was found in a study of cytotoxic CD8 clonotypes in ibrutinib-treated CLL. The wider study: Responses: some 24 partial, 2 complete; after median around 68 months, about 15 stayed remitted, some twelve progressed. Sequencing produced an average of 255,043 productive templates and more than 90,000 productive rearrangements per sample.

Study findings and constraints: Under treatment, the uncommon public clonotypes either contracted or remained stable.

Of note for this clone: Its antigen is unknown.

Some clones are missing from TCRdb's copy, which holds only in-frame ones; the method was immunoSEQ multiplex PCR. This sample yields approximately 130,000 clones, of which around 84% are seen a single time; around 3.3% belongs to the top ten. CDR3 length equals 14 residues. Germline lookup yields CDR1 SGHRS and CDR2 YFSETQ. V lost 2 bases and J lost 0, with 9 bases in between. The TCR was taken from a human donor with chronic lymphocytic leukemia. The rearrangement uses TRBV5-1 and TRBJ2-7; no firm D call. The specimen was PBMCs, collected after 24 months of ibrutinib treatment. CDR3 amino acids: CASSFDGPSYEQYF. The CDR3, as DNA: TGCGCCAGCAGCTTCGATGGACCCTCCTACGAGCAGTACTTC. Filled out from reference TRBV5-1 and TRBJ2-7, the complete variable domain reads KAGVTQTPRYLIKTRGQQVTLSCSPISGHRSVSWYQQTPGQGLQFLFEYFSETQRNKGNFPGRFSGRQFSNSRSEMNVSTLELGDSALYLCASSFDGPSYEQYFGPGTRLTVT.